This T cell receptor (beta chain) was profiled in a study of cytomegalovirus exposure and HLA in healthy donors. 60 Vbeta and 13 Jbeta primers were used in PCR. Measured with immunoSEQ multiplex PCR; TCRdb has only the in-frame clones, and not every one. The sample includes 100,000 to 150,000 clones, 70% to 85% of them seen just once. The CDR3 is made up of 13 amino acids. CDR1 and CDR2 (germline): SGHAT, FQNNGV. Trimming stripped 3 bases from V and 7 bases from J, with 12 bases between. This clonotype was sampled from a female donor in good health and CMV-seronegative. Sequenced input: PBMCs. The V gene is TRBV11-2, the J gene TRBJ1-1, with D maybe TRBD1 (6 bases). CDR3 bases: TGTGCCAGCAGCTTGGGAGGGGGAGGTGAAGCTTTCTTT. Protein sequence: CASSLGGGGEAFF.